The source of this TCR beta chain is a study of T cell repertoires in cytomegalovirus infection. In the study overall: A matching HLA type, together with CMV infection, was signaled by public TCR beta signatures.

In TCRdb, the reads were re-called with MiXCR into one record per CDR3 protein. The repertoire holds almost 300,000 distinct CDR3 sequences, with 8% to 10% as singletons. This clonotype was detected only a few times. As yet, its antigen is unknown. Per germline, CDR1 DFQATT and CDR2 SNEGSKA (reference sequence). V lost 6 bases, J lost 2 bases, and 7 bases stayed unmatched. This CDR3 is 15 amino acids long. Points from the study as a whole: Summed public TCR beta family frequency identified CMV carriers bearing the relevant HLA. Dominating the ex vivo response were TCR beta clonotypes that were CMV-specific and HLA-C-restricted.

This clonotype was sampled from a human donor in good health (CMV status not recorded). Some clones in this sample may be carry-over from other donors' samples. The chain combines TRBV20-1 with TRBJ2-3; 11 positions agree with TRBD2. The material sequenced was PBMCs. The DNA for the CDR3 is TGCAGTGCCATACTAGCGGGGGACTTCACAGATACGCAGTATTTT. It yields the protein CSAILAGDFTDTQYF.